A selection of T cell receptor beta chains follows, all from one sample in a study of cytomegalovirus exposure and HLA in healthy donors. Sequencing was performed with immunoSEQ multiplex PCR; in TCRdb, only in-frame clones are kept and a portion is missing. The sample shows 150,000 to 200,000 clones, approximately 88% of them seen only once. Sequenced input: PBMCs. Receptors were obtained from a young man in good health and CMV-seropositive. The CDR3 runs from the conserved cysteine through the conserved F or W. A D gene is named only where the DNA matches it firmly. Rows may omit the clone size; those that give it use once, few, many or a size class.

clone size,D gene,V gene,J gene,CDR3 DNA,CDR3 protein
-,TRBD1,TRBV27,TRBJ2-7,TGTGCCAGCAGTTACCACGGACAGGGGACCTACGAGCAGTACTTC,CASSYHGQGTYEQYF
-,-,TRBV7-9,TRBJ2-3,TGTGCCAGCAGCTTAGATGGAGTGGATTTCGGGTATTTT,CASSLDGVDFGYF
-,-,TRBV19,TRBJ1-1,TGTGCCAGTACCCTATTGGGGGCAAACACTGAAGCTTTCTTT,CASTLLGANTEAFF
-,TRBD2,TRBV18,TRBJ2-7,TGTGCCAGCTCCCCGACTAGCGGGAGGGCCGGTTCCTACGAGCAGTACTTC,CASSPTSGRAGSYEQYF
-,TRBD1,TRBV2,TRBJ2-5,TGTGCCAGCAGTGAAGCACTGACAGGGATGGAGACCCAGTACTTC,CASSEALTGMETQYF
-,-,TRBV29-1,TRBJ2-3,TGCAGCGGGGGGCCAACCACAGATACGCAGTATTTT,CSGGPTTDTQYF
-,-,TRBV5-4,TRBJ1-4,TGTGCCAGCAGCTTGCCCGATACTAGTGAAAAACTGTTTTTT,CASSLPDTSEKLFF
-,-,TRBV4-1,TRBJ2-7,TGCGCCAGCAGCCAAGATCCCACAGGCTCCGTGGGATCGCACGAGCAGTACTTC,CASSQDPTGSVGSHEQYF
-,-,TRBV7-8,TRBJ2-2,TGTGCCAGCAGCTTAGCGCAATGGGCTGCGAACACCGGGGAGCTGTTTTTT,CASSLAQWAANTGELFF
many,TRBD1,TRBV9,TRBJ1-2,TGTGCCAGCAGCGCTTCGGGGACAGGGGGCACTAACTATGGCTACACCTTC,CASSASGTGGTNYGYTF